The clone carrying this TCR beta chain has at least ten counts. Its target is unknown. These data belong to a study of human T cells and chemical hapten exposure. About the study: Subjects had 2% DPC placed on about 2 cm by about 2 cm of upper inner arm skin for sensitization. Study-wide points: Clustering by CDR3 similarity yielded significantly more large clusters from expanded TCRs than controls.

TCRdb recomputed calls from the RACE reads with MiXCR, one row per CDR3 protein. The table lists about 120,000 distinct CDR3 sequences, roughly 14% of them singletons. Specified time point: pre-sensitization, week 0. Treatment of the sample: therapeutic diphenylcyclopropenone sensitization with weekly scalp DPC. At patch-test visits, sampling came before the patch test. The trim removed 3 bases at V and 10 bases at J, leaving 11 bases unmatched. The CDR3 consists of 13 residues. Per the germline V gene, CDR1 is GTSNPN and CDR2 is SVGIG (reference sequence). This receptor was taken from a young woman with alopecia areata. Some clones in this sample may be carry-over from other donors' samples. The rearrangement links TRBV30 to TRBJ2-7; 8 bases match TRBD2. The sequenced sample was whole blood, obtained in connection with sensitization to the hapten diphenylcyclopropenone (DPC). CDR3 in amino acids: CAWSKTSVERQYF. DNA of the CDR3: TGTGCCTGGAGCAAGACTAGCGTAGAACGCCAGTACTTC.